Presented here are 2 T cell receptor beta chains from one specimen sequenced in a study of CXCR3-negative and CXCR3-positive naive CD8 T cells. In preparing the TRB cDNA libraries, 5' RACE with UMI labels was used. One entry per CDR3 protein, without DNA, is what TCRdb gives after re-calling the 5' RACE reads. The sample has over 45,000 distinct CDR3 sequences. The sequenced sample was memory CD8+ T cells from blood. The receptors here all came from a human donor in good health. Some clones in this sample may be carry-over from other donors' samples.

The rearrangement links TRBV3-1 to TRBJ2-3; the TCRdb D gene call, TRBD2, has no DNA to confirm it. Per the germline V gene, CDR1 is LGHDT and CDR2 is YNNKEL (reference sequence). This CDR3 has 13 amino acids. The CDR3: CASTGLSTDTQYF.

The J gene is TRBJ2-7, the V gene TRBV3-1; TCRdb calls TRBD1, which cannot be checked without DNA. Germline V gene lookup returns CDR1 LGHDT and CDR2 YNNKEL (reference sequence). This CDR3 spans 14 amino acids. This CDR3 reads CASSPTGISYEQYF.